Each of the 29 T cell receptor beta chains below was sequenced from the same sample in a study of cytomegalovirus exposure and HLA in healthy donors. The study ran its PCR with 60 Vbeta and 13 Jbeta primers. Profiling relied on immunoSEQ multiplex PCR, and the TCRdb table lists in-frame clones only, not all of them. The sample yields about 160,000 clones, around 79% seen once. The sequencing sample was made of PBMCs. Source of these receptors: a woman aged 40 to 50 in good health and CMV-seronegative.

The rearrangement joins TRBV10-1 to TRBJ2-2; 8 nucleotides agree with TRBD2. From germline, CDR1 is WNHNN and CDR2 SYGVQD (reference sequence). Trimming took 4 bases from V and 4 from J; bases not matched to a gene: 8. The CDR3 is 16 amino acids. The DNA of the CDR3 is TGCGCCAGCAGTGGAACGGGACTAGGGTTCACCGGGGAGCTGTTTTTT. This gives the protein CASSGTGLGFTGELFF.

This chain joins TRBV29-1 and TRBJ1-3, with D possibly matching TRBD1 (5 bases). Trimming left V 1 base short and J 4 bases short, with 8 bases between. This CDR3 region has 13 residues. CDR1 is SQVTM, CDR2 ANQGSEA, per germline. DNA for the CDR3: TGCAGCGTTGAAGTTCAGGGAGGAAACACCATATATTTT. Protein product: CSVEVQGGNTIYF. Looking up the rest from reference TRBV29-1 and TRBJ1-3 gives the full variable domain: SAVISQKPSRDICQRGTSLTIQCQVDSQVTMMFWYRQQPGQSLTLIATANQGSEATYESGFVIDKFPISRPNLTFSTLTVSNMSPEDSSIYLCSVEVQGGNTIYFGEGSWLTVV.

The V and J genes are TRBV5-1 and TRBJ2-7; TRBD1 matches at 7 bases. The CDR3 is made up of 14 amino acids. J lost 5 bases, V lost 0 bases, and 5 bases had no gene match. Germline V gene lookup returns CDR1 SGHRS and CDR2 YFSETQ. This CDR3 reads CASSLGQGVDEQYF. Written as DNA, the CDR3 is TGCGCCAGCAGCTTGGGACAGGGAGTCGACGAGCAGTACTTC.

This clone was detected only a few times. The rearrangement links TRBV9 to TRBJ2-5, with 16 bases identical to TRBD2. The CDR3 runs 18 residues. Trimming cost V 4 bases and J 5 bases; bases outside gene matches: 11. Germline V gene sequence: CDR1 SGDLS, CDR2 YYNGEE. The CDR3: CASSPGLAGGPGRETQYF. The CDR3 DNA is TGTGCCAGCAGCCCGGGACTAGCGGGGGGGCCAGGCCGTGAGACCCAGTACTTC.

The rearrangement uses TRBV7-9 and TRBJ1-5; possibly TRBD1 for D (6 bases). This CDR3 has 14 amino acids. V was cut by 8 bases and J by 0 bases, with 11 bases left in between. CDR1 and CDR2 from the germline V gene are SEHNR and FQNEAQ (reference sequence). CDR3 sequence reads: CASGAGASNQPQHF. The CDR3 region has the DNA TGTGCCAGCGGGGCAGGGGCTAGCAATCAGCCCCAGCATTTT.

This clone was seen only a few times. The J gene is TRBJ1-3, the V gene TRBV6-5; no definite D call. Trimming removed 9 bases from V and 4 bases from J, with 19 bases in between. Germline V gene data show CDR1 as MNHEY and CDR2 as SVGAGI. The CDR3 runs 15 residues. In DNA form, the CDR3 reads TGTGCCAGTCTCCCCTCCCGGGGTAAAGGAAACACCATATATTTT. This translates into CASLPSRGKGNTIYF.

This clone was recorded only once. The chain links TRBV6-1 to TRBJ1-5; the match to TRBD1 covers 7 bases. CDR1 MNHNS and CDR2 SASEGT come from the germline V gene. With 5 bases clipped from V and 1 base from J, the junction kept 2 bases outside the gene matches. CDR3 length: 14 residues. CDR3 DNA: TGTGCCAGCAGTTCGGGACAGAGCAATCAGCCCCAGCATTTT. Amino acids: CASSSGQSNQPQHF.

The chain recombines TRBV6-5 with TRBJ1-2; D is ambiguous. V was shortened by 10 bases and J by 8 bases, with 14 bases between the two germline ends. The V gene's germline CDR1 is MNHEY and CDR2 SVGAGI. The CDR3 has 11 amino acids. CDR3 nucleotide sequence: TGTGCCACCTCCGGTCTGGGCGGCTACACCTTC. As protein: CATSGLGGYTF.

The chain uses TRBV19 and TRBJ2-3, with 14 bases lining up with TRBD2. There are 19 residues in the CDR3. CDR1 and CDR2 from the germline V gene are LNHDA and SQIVND (reference sequence). The trim removed 4 bases at V and 10 bases at J, leaving 19 bases unmatched. CDR3 sequence (DNA): TGTGCCAGTAGTACTTTCTTACTTCCGGGACTAGCGGGGGTGGTAGCGCAGTATTTT. Translated, it gives CASSTFLLPGLAGVVAQYF.

This clone was recorded once. V is TRBV6-1 and J is TRBJ1-1; D perhaps matches TRBD1 (6 bases). The CDR3 spans 17 residues. The V gene's germline CDR1 is MNHNS and CDR2 SASEGT. Trimming shortened V by 3 bases and J by 0 bases, and 17 bases separated the two germline ends. The CDR3 coding sequence is TGTGCCAGCAGTGACAGGGGCGGACCTACGATGAACACTGAAGCTTTCTTT. It translates to CASSDRGGPTMNTEAFF.

V is TRBV2 and J is TRBJ1-2; 9 bases agree with TRBD1. This CDR3 is 14 amino acids long. The V segment lost 5 bases and the J segment 5 bases; nucleotides outside the gene matches: 6. The germline V gene has CDR1 SNHLY and CDR2 FYNNEI. CDR3 amino acids: CASSPGQGGYGYTF. DNA of the CDR3: TGTGCCAGCAGTCCGGGACAGGGCGGGTATGGCTACACCTTC.

CDR3: CASTLAGINTGELFF. The CDR3 region has the DNA TGTGCCAGCACCTTAGCGGGGATTAACACCGGGGAGCTGTTTTTT. The V gene is TRBV6-6, the J gene TRBJ2-2, with 8 bases identical to TRBD2. V trimming: 7 bases; J trimming: 2 bases; junction bases outside the gene matches: 6. Germline lookup yields CDR1 MNHNY and CDR2 SVGAGI (reference sequence). The CDR3 has 15 amino acids.

This chain connects TRBV14 to TRBJ1-1; D is undetermined. Germline V gene data show CDR1 as SGHDN and CDR2 as FVKESK. V was pared by 4 bases and J by 0 bases, with 9 bases between. The CDR3 spans 14 residues. The CDR3 protein is CASSPPGMNTEAFF. The DNA of the CDR3 is TGTGCCAGCAGCCCCCCCGGGATGAACACTGAAGCTTTCTTT. Using reference TRBV14 and TRBJ1-1 for the parts outside the CDR3, the full variable domain is EAGVTQFPSHSVIEKGQTVTLRCDPISGHDNLYWYRRVMGKEIKFLLHFVKESKQDESGMPNNRFLAERTGGTYSTLKVQPAELEDSGVYFCASSPPGMNTEAFFGQGTRLTVV.

The chain is built from TRBV5-4 and TRBJ2-7; possible D gene TRBD2, 6 bases. V was cut by 1 base and J by 7 bases, with 18 bases left in between. Germline V gives CDR1 SGHNT, CDR2 YYREEE (reference sequence). The CDR3 consists of 15 residues. CDR3 residues: CASSLSGPSREEQYF. The CDR3 region has the DNA TGTGCCAGCAGCTTGTCGGGACCCTCCCGGGAGGAGCAGTACTTC.

This sequence joins TRBV2 and TRBJ1-2; TRBD1 matches 8 bases. Looked up from germline, CDR1 is SNHLY and CDR2 is FYNNEI. The V segment lost 1 base and the J segment 8 bases; nucleotides outside the gene matches: 3. This CDR3 is built from 13 residues. The CDR3 DNA reads as TGTGCCAGCAGTGAAGGGACAGGGTTCGGCTACACCTTC. Its protein is CASSEGTGFGYTF.

This clone came up once. The V gene is TRBV6-5, the J gene TRBJ2-1; D is ambiguous. Trimming took off 2 bases at V and 3 bases at J, with 8 bases between the two ends. The CDR3 consists of 14 residues. Germline CDR1 is MNHEY and CDR2 is SVGAGI. CDR3 sequence (DNA): TGTGCCAGCAGTTACCATCCAGACTACAATGAGCAGTTCTTC. Its translation is CASSYHPDYNEQFF.

The rearrangement uses TRBV18 and TRBJ2-1, with a tentative D call TRBD1 (5 bases). This CDR3 has 13 residues. Germline V gives CDR1 KGHSH, CDR2 LQKENI. Trimming took off 3 bases at V and 4 bases at J, with 7 bases between the two ends. The CDR3 loop is CASSPRDYNEQFF. The CDR3 nucleotides read TGTGCCAGCTCACCCAGGGATTACAATGAGCAGTTCTTC.

The chain has TRBV18 and TRBJ1-2; TRBD1 matches at 7 bases. The V gene's germline CDR1 is KGHSH and CDR2 LQKENI. The CDR3 sequence is 13 residues long. V shed 5 bases and J 2 bases; nucleotides not matched to a gene: 2. The CDR3 reads CASSTDRNYGYTF. In nucleotides, the CDR3 is TGTGCCAGCTCAACGGACAGGAACTATGGCTACACCTTC.

This clone appeared a few times. The junction differs from germline at one of its ends, possibly a read error. The chain carries TRBV14 and TRBJ1-1, with a possible D match to TRBD1 (6 bases). Germline V gene data show CDR1 as SGHDN and CDR2 as FVKESK. The CDR3 spans 11 residues. CDR3 sequence (DNA): TGTGCCAGCAGCCGATCTGAGGGGGTGGTCTTT. Residues: CASSRSEGVVF.

This clone occurred a few times. The chain is built from TRBV12-2 and TRBJ2-7; the tabulated D call, TRBD2, remains unverified against the DNA. TRBV12-2 is termed a pseudogene. CDR3 length: 16 amino acids. The CDR3 bases are TGTGCAAGTCGCTCACACCCTTGGACTAGCTACTACGAGCAGTACTTC. The encoded protein is CASRSHPWTSYYEQYF.

The chain is built from TRBV6-4 and TRBJ1-6; 9 nucleotides agree with TRBD1. With 5 bases clipped from V and 5 bases from J, the junction kept 10 bases outside the gene matches. The germline V gene encodes CDR1 MRHNA and CDR2 SNTAGT. This CDR3 is built from 17 residues. CDR3 in amino acids: CASSPRGQGRNNSPLHF. CDR3 bases: TGTGCCAGCAGTCCCCGGGGACAGGGAAGAAATAATTCACCCCTCCACTTT.

The chain uses TRBV4-1 and TRBJ2-3, with a possible D match to TRBD1 (5 bases). The V end lost 0 bases, the J end lost 3 bases, and 10 bases lay between the germline ends. Germline V gene data show CDR1 as MGHRA and CDR2 as YSYEKL. This CDR3 contains 15 residues. DNA of the CDR3: TGCGCCAGCAGCCAAGAAGGGCAGGGAACAGATACGCAGTATTTT. Amino acids: CASSQEGQGTDTQYF.

V gene TRBV4-1 combines with J gene TRBJ1-3, with 7 bases that match TRBD1. The length of the CDR3 is 16 residues. Germline V gene data show CDR1 as MGHRA and CDR2 as YSYEKL. V lost 3 bases to trimming and J lost 5 bases; unmatched junction nucleotides: 10. CDR3 in DNA: TGCGCCAGCAGCCAGCCCGACAGGGAAATTCGAAACACCATATATTTT. It encodes CASSQPDREIRNTIYF.

This chain joins TRBV7-9 and TRBJ2-1; unclear D gene. The germline V and J ends were trimmed by 5 bases and 7 bases, with 9 bases remaining between them. The CDR3 has 12 amino acids. Germline CDR1 SEHNR, CDR2 FQNEAQ (reference sequence). This CDR3 is CASSPVVNEQFF. CDR3 DNA: TGTGCCAGCAGCCCGGTCGTTAATGAGCAGTTCTTC.

This clone appeared once. The chain employs TRBV19 and TRBJ2-7, with TRBD1 identical over 12 bases. The CDR3 runs to 14 residues. V was pared by 8 bases and J by 5 bases, with 7 bases of the junction left unmatched. Germline lookup yields CDR1 LNHDA and CDR2 SQIVND (reference sequence). The CDR3 here is CASGPRDRGHEQYF. As DNA, the CDR3 is TGTGCCAGTGGCCCCCGGGACAGGGGGCACGAGCAGTACTTC.

The chain carries TRBV6-1 and TRBJ1-6; a possible D gene is TRBD1 (6 bases). V lost 6 bases and J lost 3, with 12 bases in between. Germline CDR1 and CDR2: MNHNS and SASEGT. The CDR3 is 15 amino acids. DNA of the CDR3: TGTGCCAGCAGGACACAGGGTTTCTATAATTCACCCCTCCACTTT. Residues: CASRTQGFYNSPLHF.

The V and J genes are TRBV5-4 and TRBJ2-7; 10 bases line up with TRBD2. The trim removed 4 bases at V and 3 bases at J, leaving 7 bases unmatched. The CDR3 extends over 15 amino acids. From germline, CDR1 is SGHNT and CDR2 YYREEE (reference sequence). The chain's CDR3 is CASSQSGGARYEQYF. DNA for the CDR3: TGTGCCAGCAGCCAAAGCGGGGGGGCTCGCTACGAGCAGTACTTC.

The gene calls are TRBV28 and TRBJ2-7; D perhaps matches TRBD1 (6 bases). V was trimmed by 6 bases and J by 6 bases, leaving 12 bases between them. There are 12 residues in the CDR3. CDR1 is MDHEN, CDR2 SYDVKM, per germline. This chain's CDR3 is CASSPRGLEQYF. As DNA, the CDR3 is TGTGCCAGCAGCCCCAGGGGCCTCGAGCAGTACTTC.

This clone was picked up one time. The gene calls are TRBV2 and TRBJ2-7; no definite D call. Trimming removed 8 bases from V and 0 bases from J, with 14 bases in between. CDR1 and CDR2 (germline): SNHLY, FYNNEI. The CDR3 totals 14 residues. CDR3 sequence: CASCSIFSSYEQYF. The CDR3 coding sequence is TGTGCCAGCTGCTCGATCTTTAGCTCCTACGAGCAGTACTTC.